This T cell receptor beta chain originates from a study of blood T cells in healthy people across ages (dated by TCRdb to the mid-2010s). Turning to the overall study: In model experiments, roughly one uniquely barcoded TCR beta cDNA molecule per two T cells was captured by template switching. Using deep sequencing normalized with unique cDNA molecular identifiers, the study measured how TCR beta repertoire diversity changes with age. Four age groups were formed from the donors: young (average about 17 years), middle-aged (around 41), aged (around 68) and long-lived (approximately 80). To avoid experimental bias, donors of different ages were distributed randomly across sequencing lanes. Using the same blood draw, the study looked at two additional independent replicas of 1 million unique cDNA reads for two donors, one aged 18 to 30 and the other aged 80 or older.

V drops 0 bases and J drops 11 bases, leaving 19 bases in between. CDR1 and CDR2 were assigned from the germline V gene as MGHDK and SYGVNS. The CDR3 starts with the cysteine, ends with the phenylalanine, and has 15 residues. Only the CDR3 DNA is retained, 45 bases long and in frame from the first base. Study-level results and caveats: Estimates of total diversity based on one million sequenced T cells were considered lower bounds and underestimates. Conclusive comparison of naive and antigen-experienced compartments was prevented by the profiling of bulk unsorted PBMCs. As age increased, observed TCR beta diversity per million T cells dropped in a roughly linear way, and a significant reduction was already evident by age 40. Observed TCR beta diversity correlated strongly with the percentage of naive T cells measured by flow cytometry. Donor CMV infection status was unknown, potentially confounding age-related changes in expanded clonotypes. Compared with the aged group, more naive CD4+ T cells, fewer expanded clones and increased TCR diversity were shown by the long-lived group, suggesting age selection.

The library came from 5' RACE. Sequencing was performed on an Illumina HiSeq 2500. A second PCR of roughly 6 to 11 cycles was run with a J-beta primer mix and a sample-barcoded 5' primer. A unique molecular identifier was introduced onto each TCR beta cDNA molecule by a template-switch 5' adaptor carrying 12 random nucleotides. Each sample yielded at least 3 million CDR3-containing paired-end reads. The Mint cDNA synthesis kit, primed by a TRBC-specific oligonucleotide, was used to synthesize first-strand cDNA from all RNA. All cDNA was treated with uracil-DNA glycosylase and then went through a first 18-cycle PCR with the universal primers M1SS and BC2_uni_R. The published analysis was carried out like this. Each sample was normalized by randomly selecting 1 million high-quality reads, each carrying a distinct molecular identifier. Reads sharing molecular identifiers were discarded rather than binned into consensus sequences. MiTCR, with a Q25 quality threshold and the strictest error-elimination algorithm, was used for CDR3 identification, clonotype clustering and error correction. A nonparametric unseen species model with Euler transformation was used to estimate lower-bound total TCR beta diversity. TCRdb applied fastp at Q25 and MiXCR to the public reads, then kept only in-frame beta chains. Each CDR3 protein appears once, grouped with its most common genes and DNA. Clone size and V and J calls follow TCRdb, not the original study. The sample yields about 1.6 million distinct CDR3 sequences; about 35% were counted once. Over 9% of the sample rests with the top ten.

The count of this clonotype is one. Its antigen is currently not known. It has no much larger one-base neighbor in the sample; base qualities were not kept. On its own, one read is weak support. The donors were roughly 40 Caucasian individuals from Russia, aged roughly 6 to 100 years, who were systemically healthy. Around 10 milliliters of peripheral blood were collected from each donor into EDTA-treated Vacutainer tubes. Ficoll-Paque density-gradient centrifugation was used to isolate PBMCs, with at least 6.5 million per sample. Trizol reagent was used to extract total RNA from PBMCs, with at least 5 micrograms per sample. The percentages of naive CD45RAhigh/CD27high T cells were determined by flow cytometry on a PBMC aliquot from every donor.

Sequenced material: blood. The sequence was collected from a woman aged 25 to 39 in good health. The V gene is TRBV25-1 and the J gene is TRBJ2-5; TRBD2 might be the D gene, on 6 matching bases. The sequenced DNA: TGTGCCAGCAGTGAATATAAGGAGGGGAACGACAAGCAGTACTTC. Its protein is CASSEYKEGNDKQYF.